This record looks at one TCR beta chain sequence and its context. The antigen remains undetermined. This sample is part of a study of shared clonotypes between healthy human individuals. Study-level information: Each donor's CD8 memory used one plate, CD8 naive two, each CD4 subset three. Study-level findings and limits: Memory subsets generally showed smaller estimated richness than naive subsets did. Having only a few donors restricted how much genetic and exposure-history diversity was captured.

The CDR3 contains 14 residues. Germline V lookup: CDR1 WSHSY, CDR2 SAAADI. V was clipped by 5 bases and J by 4 bases; unmatched bases: 2. As defined, naive CD8 cells were CD45RO-negative and positively selected for CCR7, with terminally differentiated effector memory CD45RA+ cells excluded. Clones were read by immunoSEQ multiplex PCR, and TCRdb kept only the in-frame ones, dropping some. Of about 800,000 clones in the sample, 95% to 97% are singletons; the top ten hold about 0.21%. The TCR comes from a man aged 25 to 45 in good health. The sample comprised naive CD8+ T cells sorted from blood. J is TRBJ1-3 and V is TRBV10-2, with 10 bases fitting TRBD1. The CDR3 DNA reads TGCGCCAGCAGTCAGACAGGGGGCGGAAACACCATATATTTT. As protein: CASSQTGGGNTIYF.